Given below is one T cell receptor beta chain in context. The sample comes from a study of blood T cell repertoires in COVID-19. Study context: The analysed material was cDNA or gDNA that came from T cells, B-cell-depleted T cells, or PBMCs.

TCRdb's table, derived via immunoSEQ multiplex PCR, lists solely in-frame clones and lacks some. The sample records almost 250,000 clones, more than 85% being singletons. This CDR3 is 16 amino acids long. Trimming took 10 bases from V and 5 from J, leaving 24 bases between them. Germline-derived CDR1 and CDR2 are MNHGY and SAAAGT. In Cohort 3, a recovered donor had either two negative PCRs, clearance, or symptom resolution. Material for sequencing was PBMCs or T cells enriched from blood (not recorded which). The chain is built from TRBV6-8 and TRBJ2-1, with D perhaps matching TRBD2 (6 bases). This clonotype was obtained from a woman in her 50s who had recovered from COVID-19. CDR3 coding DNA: TGTGCCATGACCCCGTCCGAGACTAGGAGGCACAATGAGCAGTTCTTC. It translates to CAMTPSETRRHNEQFF.